The 10 T cell receptor beta chains presented below share a single source sample, sequenced in a study of OX40 agonist ivuxolimab in advanced cancers. The repertoire was sequenced with immunoSEQ multiplex PCR; TCRdb's copy has only in-frame clones and lacks some. The sample includes some 69,000 clones, around 80% of them seen just once. The sequenced sample was CD4+ or CD8+ T cells sorted from blood, obtained in a trial of the OX40 agonist ivuxolimab. All receptors derive from an adult with an advanced solid tumor such as melanoma, head and neck, liver or kidney cancer.

A remark on this clone: This specimen includes other DNA sequences encoding the same CDR3. The chain links TRBV19 to TRBJ1-4; TRBD1 is a possible D gene (6 bases). Trimming removed 6 bases at V and 8 bases at J, with 13 bases between. Germline V gene lookup returns CDR1 LNHDA and CDR2 SQIVND (reference sequence). The CDR3 loop spans 13 amino acids. CDR3: CASRIQGGEKLFF. In DNA form, the CDR3 reads TGTGCCAGTAGAATACAGGGTGGCGAAAAACTGTTTTTT.

The chain is built from TRBV6-5 and TRBJ2-7; 7 bases are shared with TRBD2. Germline V gene sequence: CDR1 MNHEY, CDR2 SVGAGI. CDR3 length: 14 residues. J lost 2 bases, V lost 6 bases, and 7 bases had no gene match. The CDR3 here is CASRRTSAAYEQYF. The CDR3 bases are TGTGCCAGCAGAAGAACTAGCGCGGCCTACGAGCAGTACTTC.

Comment on this clone: A junction boundary mismatches the germline segment, possibly from a read error. The V gene is TRBV10-2, the J gene TRBJ1-1; the D gene is possibly TRBD1 (5 bases). Germline V gives CDR1 WSHSY, CDR2 SAAADI. This CDR3 comprises 13 residues. CDR3 sequence: CASRDPGTTEAFF. The CDR3 nucleotides read TGCGCCAGCCGTGACCCTGGGACCACTGAAGCTTTCTTT.

The rearrangement joins TRBV28 to TRBJ1-5; D is perhaps TRBD1 (5 bases). This CDR3 contains 13 residues. Trimming cost V 6 bases and J 8 bases, with 14 bases left between them. Germline V gives CDR1 MDHEN, CDR2 SYDVKM. CDR3 coding DNA: TGTGCCAGCAGGACTGGGACGAGGGAGCCCCAGCATTTT. Translated: CASRTGTREPQHF.

The genes are TRBV28 and TRBJ1-5; TRBD1 aligns across 11 bases. The V gene end was trimmed by 4 bases and the J gene end by 5 bases; junction bases not matched to a gene: 4. Germline V gives CDR1 MDHEN, CDR2 SYDVKM. The CDR3 has 15 amino acids. The CDR3 reads CASSSGTGGDQPQHF. The CDR3 DNA sequence: TGTGCCAGCAGTTCCGGGACAGGGGGGGATCAGCCCCAGCATTTT.

The chain recombines TRBV25-1 with TRBJ1-5, with unresolved D. The CDR3 spans 13 residues. Germline V gene lookup returns CDR1 MGHDK and CDR2 SYGVNS. V dropped 3 bases and J dropped 5 bases, with 8 bases sitting between them. This chain's CDR3 is CASSERVDQPQHF. The CDR3 coding sequence is TGTGCCAGCAGTGAGCGAGTAGATCAGCCCCAGCATTTT.

J is TRBJ2-5 and V is TRBV5-1; 9 bases are a match to TRBD2. Germline V gene sequence: CDR1 SGHRS, CDR2 YFSETQ. V trimming: 0 bases; J trimming: 1 base; junction bases outside the gene matches: 4. This CDR3 comprises 16 residues. The CDR3 loop is CASSLEGSGGQETQYF. As DNA, the CDR3 is TGCGCCAGCAGCTTGGAAGGTAGCGGGGGCCAAGAGACCCAGTACTTC.

V is TRBV5-4 and J is TRBJ1-4, with D possibly matching TRBD1 (6 bases). This CDR3 contains 16 residues. The germline CDR1 and CDR2 sequences are SGHNT and YYREEE (reference sequence). Between the trimmed V and J ends, which lost 5 bases and 0 bases, there was a span of 14 bases. The CDR3 nucleotides are TGTGCCAGCAGTCGTCGACAGGCTGCAACTAATGAAAAACTGTTTTTT. Encoded protein: CASSRRQAATNEKLFF.

This clone was seen repeatedly, ten times or more. J is TRBJ1-3 and V is TRBV18; 10 bases match TRBD1. With 3 bases clipped from V and 4 bases from J, the junction kept 3 bases outside the gene matches. There are 15 residues in the CDR3. In germline, CDR1 is KGHSH, CDR2 LQKENI. As DNA, the CDR3 is TGTGCCAGCTCACCGGGGACAGGGGCCGGAAACACCATATATTTT. Protein: CASSPGTGAGNTIYF.

The chain is built from TRBV2 and TRBJ1-2; D might be TRBD1 (5 bases). V was clipped by 5 bases and J by 4 bases, with 14 bases between them. The CDR3 has 14 residues. CDR1 and CDR2 from the germline V gene are SNHLY and FYNNEI. The CDR3 nucleotides read TGTGCCAGCAGTACCGACAGCCAGTCCTATGGCTACACCTTC. Translation gives CASSTDSQSYGYTF. The full variable domain, in which reference TRBV2 and TRBJ1-2 provide the parts outside the CDR3, is EPEVTQTPSHQVTQMGQEVILRCVPISNHLYFYWYRQILGQKVEFLVSFYNNEISEKSEIFDDQFSVERPDGSNFTLKIRSTKLEDSAMYFCASSTDSQSYGYTFGSGTRLTVV.